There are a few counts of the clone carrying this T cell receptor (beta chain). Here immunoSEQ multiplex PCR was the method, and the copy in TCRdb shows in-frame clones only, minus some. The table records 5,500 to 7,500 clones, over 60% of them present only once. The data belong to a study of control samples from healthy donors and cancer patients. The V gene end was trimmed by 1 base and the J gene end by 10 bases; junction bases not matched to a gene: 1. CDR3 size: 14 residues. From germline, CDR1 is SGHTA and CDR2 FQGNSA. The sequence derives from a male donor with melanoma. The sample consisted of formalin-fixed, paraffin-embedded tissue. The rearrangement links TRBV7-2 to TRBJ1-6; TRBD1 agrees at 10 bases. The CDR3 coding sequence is TGTGCCAGCAGCTTAGGGACAGGGGGGTCACCCCTCCACTTT. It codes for CASSLGTGGSPLHF. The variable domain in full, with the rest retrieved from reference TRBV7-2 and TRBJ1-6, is GAGVSQSPSNKVTEKGKDVELRCDPISGHTALYWYRQSLGQGLEFLIYFQGNSAPDKSGLPSDRFSAERTGGSVSTLTIQRTQQEDSAVYLCASSLGTGGSPLHFGNGTRLTVT.